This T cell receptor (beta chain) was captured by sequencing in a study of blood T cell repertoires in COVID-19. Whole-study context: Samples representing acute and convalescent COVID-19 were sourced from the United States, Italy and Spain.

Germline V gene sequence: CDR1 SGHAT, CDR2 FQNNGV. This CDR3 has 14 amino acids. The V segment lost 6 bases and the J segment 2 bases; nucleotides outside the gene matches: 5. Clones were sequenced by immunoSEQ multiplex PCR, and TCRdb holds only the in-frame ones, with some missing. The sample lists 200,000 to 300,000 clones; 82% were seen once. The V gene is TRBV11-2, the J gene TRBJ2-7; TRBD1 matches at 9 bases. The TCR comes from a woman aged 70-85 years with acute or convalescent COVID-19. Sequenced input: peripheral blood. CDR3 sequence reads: CASRPTGGPYEQYF. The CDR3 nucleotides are TGTGCCAGCAGGCCTACAGGGGGCCCCTACGAGCAGTACTTC. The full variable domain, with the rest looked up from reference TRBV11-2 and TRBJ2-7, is EAGVAQSPRYKIIEKRQSVAFWCNPISGHATLYWYQQILGQGPKLLIQFQNNGVVDDSQLPKDRFSAERLKGVDSTLKIQPAKLEDSAVYLCASRPTGGPYEQYFGPGTRLTVT.